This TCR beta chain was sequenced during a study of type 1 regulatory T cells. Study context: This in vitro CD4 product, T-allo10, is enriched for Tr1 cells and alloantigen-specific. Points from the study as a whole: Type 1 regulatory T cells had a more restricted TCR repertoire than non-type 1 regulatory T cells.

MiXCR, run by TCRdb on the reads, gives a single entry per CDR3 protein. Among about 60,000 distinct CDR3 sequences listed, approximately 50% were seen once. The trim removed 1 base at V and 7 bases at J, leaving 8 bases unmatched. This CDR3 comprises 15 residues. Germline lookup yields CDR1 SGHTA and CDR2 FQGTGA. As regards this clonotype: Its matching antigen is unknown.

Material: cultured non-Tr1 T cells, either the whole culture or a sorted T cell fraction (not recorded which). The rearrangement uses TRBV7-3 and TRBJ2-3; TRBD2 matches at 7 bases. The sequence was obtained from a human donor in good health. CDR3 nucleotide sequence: TGTGCCAGCAGCTTAAAAGCGGGGTCAACGCATACGCAGTATTTT. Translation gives CASSLKAGSTHTQYF.